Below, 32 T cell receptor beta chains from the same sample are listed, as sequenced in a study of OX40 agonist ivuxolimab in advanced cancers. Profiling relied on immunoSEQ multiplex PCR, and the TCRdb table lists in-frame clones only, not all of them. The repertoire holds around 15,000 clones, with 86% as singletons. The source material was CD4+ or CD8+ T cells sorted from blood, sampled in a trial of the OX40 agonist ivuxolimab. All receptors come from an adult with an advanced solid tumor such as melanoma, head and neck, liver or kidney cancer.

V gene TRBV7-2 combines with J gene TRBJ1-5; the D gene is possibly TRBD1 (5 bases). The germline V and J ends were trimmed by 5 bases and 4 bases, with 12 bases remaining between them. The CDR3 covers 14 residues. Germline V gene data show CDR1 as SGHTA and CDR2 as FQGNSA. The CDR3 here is CASSLKGQNQPQHF. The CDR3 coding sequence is TGTGCCAGCAGCCTGAAGGGGCAGAATCAGCCCCAGCATTTT.

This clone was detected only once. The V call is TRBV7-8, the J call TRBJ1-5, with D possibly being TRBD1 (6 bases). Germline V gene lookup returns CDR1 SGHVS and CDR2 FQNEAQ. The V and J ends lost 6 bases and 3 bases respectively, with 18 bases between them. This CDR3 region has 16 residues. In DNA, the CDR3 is TGTGCCAGCAGTCAAGGACAGCTGATTCCCAATCAGCCCCAGCATTTT. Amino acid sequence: CASSQGQLIPNQPQHF.

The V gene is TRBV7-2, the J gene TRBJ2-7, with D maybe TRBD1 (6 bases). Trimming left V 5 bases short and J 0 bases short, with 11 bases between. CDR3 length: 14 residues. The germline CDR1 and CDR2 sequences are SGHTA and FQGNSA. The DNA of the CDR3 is TGTGCCAGCAGCCCAGACAGGCCCTCCTACGAGCAGTACTTC. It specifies CASSPDRPSYEQYF.

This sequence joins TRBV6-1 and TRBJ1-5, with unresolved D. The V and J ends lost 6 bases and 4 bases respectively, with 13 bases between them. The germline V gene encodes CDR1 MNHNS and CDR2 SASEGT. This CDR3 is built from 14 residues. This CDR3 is CASRAGGLNQPQHF. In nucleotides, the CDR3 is TGTGCCAGCAGGGCGGGAGGGTTAAATCAGCCCCAGCATTTT.

CDR3 in DNA: TGTGCCAGCAGTGTAGCAGGGAGGGAACAAGAGACCCAGTACTTC. Protein: CASSVAGREQETQYF. This rearrangement joins TRBV25-1 to TRBJ2-5; 7 bases line up with TRBD2. The CDR3 contains 15 residues. With 4 bases clipped from V and 2 bases from J, the junction kept 7 bases outside the gene matches. In germline, CDR1 is MGHDK, CDR2 SYGVNS.

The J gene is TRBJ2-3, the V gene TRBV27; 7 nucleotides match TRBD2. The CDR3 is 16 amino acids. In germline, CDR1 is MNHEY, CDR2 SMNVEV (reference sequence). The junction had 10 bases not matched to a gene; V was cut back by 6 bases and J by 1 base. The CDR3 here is CASRTSASGGTDTQYF. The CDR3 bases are TGTGCCAGCAGGACCTCCGCTAGCGGCGGCACAGATACGCAGTATTTT.

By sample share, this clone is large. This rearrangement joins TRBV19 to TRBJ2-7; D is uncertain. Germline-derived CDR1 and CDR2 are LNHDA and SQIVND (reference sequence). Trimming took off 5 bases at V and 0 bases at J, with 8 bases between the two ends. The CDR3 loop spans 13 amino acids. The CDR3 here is CASSPPVSYEQYF. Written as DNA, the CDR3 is TGTGCCAGTAGTCCCCCAGTCTCCTACGAGCAGTACTTC.

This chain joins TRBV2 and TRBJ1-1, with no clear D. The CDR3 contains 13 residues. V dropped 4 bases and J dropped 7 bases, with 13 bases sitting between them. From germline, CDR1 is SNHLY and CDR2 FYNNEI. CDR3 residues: CASSGQYSDEAFF. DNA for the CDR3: TGTGCCAGCAGTGGACAATACTCTGATGAAGCTTTCTTT.

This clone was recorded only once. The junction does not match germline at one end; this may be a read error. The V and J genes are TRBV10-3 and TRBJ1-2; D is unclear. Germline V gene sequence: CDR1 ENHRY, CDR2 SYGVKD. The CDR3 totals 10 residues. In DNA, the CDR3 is TGTGCCAGCAGTGAACGCGGCTACACCTTC. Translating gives CASSERGYTF.

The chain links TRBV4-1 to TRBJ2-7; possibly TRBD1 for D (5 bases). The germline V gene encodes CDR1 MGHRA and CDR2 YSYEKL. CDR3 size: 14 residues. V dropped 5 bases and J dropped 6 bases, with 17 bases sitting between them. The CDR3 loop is CASSLTQGRSEQYF. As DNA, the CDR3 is TGCGCCAGCAGCTTGACCCAGGGAAGGTCCGAGCAGTACTTC.

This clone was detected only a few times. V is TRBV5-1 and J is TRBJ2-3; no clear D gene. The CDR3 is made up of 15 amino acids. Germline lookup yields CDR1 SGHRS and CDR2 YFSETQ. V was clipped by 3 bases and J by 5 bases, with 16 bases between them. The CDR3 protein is CASSSGRLRGDTQYF. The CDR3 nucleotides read TGCGCCAGCAGCTCTGGACGGCTTCGAGGAGATACGCAGTATTTT.

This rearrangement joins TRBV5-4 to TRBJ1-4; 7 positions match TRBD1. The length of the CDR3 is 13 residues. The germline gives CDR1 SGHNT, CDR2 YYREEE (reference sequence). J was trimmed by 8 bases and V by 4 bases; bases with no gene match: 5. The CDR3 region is CASSHDRAEKLFF. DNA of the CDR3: TGTGCCAGCAGCCATGACAGGGCAGAAAAACTGTTTTTT.

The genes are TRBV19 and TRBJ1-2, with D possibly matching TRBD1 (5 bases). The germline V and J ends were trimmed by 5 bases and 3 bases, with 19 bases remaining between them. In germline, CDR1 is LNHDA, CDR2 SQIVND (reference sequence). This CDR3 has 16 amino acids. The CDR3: CASSPTGLKGYYGYTF. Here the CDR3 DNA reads TGTGCCAGTAGTCCTACCGGGTTAAAGGGGTACTATGGCTACACCTTC.

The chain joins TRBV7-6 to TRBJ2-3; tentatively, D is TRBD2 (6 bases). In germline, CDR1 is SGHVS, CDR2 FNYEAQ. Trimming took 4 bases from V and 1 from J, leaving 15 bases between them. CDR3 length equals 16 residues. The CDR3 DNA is TGTGCCAGCAGCTCCACCGGGAGCGGAGGCACAGATACGCAGTATTTT. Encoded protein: CASSSTGSGGTDTQYF.

This CDR3 is CASSSNPLAGGSLINEQFF. CDR3 DNA: TGTGCCAGCAGCTCAAATCCCCTAGCGGGAGGGAGTTTGATCAATGAGCAGTTCTTC. This chain connects TRBV7-2 to TRBJ2-1; 12 bases are a match to TRBD2. The trim removed 4 bases at V and 6 bases at J, leaving 16 bases unmatched. CDR3 length: 19 residues. The germline V gene encodes CDR1 SGHTA and CDR2 FQGNSA.

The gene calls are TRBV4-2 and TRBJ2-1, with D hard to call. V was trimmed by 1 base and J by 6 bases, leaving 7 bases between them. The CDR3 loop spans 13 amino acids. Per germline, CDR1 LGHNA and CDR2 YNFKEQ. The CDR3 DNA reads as TGTGCCAGCAGCCAAGGAAGCTTCAATGAGCAGTTCTTC. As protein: CASSQGSFNEQFF.

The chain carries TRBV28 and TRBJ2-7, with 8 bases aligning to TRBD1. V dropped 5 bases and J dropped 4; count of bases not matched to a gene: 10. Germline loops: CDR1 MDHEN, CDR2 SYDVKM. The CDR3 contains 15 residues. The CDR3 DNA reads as TGTGCCAGCAGTGCCACCGGGACAGGTCAGTACGAGCAGTACTTC. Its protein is CASSATGTGQYEQYF.

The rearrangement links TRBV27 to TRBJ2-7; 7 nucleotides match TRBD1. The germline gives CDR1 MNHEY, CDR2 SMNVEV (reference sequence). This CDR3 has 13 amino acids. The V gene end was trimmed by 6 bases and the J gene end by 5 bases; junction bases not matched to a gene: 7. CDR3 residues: CASSLQGRDEQYF. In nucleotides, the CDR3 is TGTGCCAGCAGCTTACAGGGGCGCGACGAGCAGTACTTC.

The CDR3 coding sequence is TGCGCCAGCAGTGAGGCTAGCGCCGAGTCGGGTAATGAGCAGTTCTTC. Amino acid sequence: CASSEASAESGNEQFF. The rearrangement joins TRBV10-1 to TRBJ2-1, with a possible D match to TRBD2 (6 bases). Trimming stripped 2 bases from V and 7 bases from J, with 18 bases between. The CDR3 has 16 amino acids. Germline V gives CDR1 WNHNN, CDR2 SYGVQD (reference sequence).

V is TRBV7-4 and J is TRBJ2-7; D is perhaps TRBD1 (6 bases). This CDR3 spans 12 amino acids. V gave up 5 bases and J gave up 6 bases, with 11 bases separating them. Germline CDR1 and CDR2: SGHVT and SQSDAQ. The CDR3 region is CASSMDRGEQYF. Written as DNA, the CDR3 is TGTGCCAGCAGCATGGACAGAGGCGAGCAGTACTTC.

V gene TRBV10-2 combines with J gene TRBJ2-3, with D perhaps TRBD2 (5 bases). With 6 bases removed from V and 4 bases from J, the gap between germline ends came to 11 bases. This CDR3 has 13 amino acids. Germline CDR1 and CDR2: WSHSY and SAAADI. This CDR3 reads CASSPGLADTQYF. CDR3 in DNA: TGCGCCAGCAGCCCTGGACTGGCAGATACGCAGTATTTT.

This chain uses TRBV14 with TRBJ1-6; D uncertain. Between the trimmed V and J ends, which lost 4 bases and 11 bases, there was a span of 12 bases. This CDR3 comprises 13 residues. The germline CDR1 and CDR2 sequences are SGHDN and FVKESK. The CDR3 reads CASSLISYAPLHF. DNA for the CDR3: TGTGCCAGCAGCCTAATTAGTTACGCACCCCTCCACTTT.

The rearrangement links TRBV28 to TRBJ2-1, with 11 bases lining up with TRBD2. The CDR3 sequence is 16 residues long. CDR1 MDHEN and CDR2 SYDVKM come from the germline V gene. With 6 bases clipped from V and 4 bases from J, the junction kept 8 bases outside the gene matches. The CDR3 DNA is TGTGCCAGCAGCCAAACCGGGACTAGCGGATACAATGAGCAGTTCTTC. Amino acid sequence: CASSQTGTSGYNEQFF.

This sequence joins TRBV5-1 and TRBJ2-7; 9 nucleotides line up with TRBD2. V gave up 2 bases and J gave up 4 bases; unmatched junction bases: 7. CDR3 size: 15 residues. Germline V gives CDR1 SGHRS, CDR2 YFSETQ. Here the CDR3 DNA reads TGCGCCAGCAGCTTACCCGGGACTAGCAGTTACGAGCAGTACTTC. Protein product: CASSLPGTSSYEQYF.

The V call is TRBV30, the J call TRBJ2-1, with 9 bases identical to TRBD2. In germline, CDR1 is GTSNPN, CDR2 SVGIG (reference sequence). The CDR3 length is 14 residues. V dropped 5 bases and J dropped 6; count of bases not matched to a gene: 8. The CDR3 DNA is TGTGCCTGGGGAATAGCGGGAGTAGGCAATGAGCAGTTCTTC. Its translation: CAWGIAGVGNEQFF.

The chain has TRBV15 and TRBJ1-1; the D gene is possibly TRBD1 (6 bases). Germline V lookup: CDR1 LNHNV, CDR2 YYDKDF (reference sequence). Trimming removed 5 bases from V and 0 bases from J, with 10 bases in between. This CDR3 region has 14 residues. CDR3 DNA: TGTGCCACCAGCGTAGGACAGATGAACACTGAAGCTTTCTTT. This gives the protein CATSVGQMNTEAFF.

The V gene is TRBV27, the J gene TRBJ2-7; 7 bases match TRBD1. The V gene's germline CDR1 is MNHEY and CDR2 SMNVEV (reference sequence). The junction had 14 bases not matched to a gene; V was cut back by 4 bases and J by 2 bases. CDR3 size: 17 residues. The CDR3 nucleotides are TGTGCCAGCAGTTCGTACCGAGACCCGGACAGGCCCTACGAGCAGTACTTC. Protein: CASSSYRDPDRPYEQYF.

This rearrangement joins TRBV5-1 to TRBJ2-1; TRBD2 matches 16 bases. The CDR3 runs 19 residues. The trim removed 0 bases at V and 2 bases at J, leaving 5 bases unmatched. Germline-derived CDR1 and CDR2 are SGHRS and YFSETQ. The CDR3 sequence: CASSLGLGLAGGPYNEQFF. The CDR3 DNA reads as TGCGCCAGCAGCTTGGGCCTGGGACTAGCGGGAGGGCCCTACAATGAGCAGTTCTTC. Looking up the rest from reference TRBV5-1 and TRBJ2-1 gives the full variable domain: KAGVTQTPRYLIKTRGQQVTLSCSPISGHRSVSWYQQTPGQGLQFLFEYFSETQRNKGNFPGRFSGRQFSNSRSEMNVSTLELGDSALYLCASSLGLGLAGGPYNEQFFGPGTRLTVL.

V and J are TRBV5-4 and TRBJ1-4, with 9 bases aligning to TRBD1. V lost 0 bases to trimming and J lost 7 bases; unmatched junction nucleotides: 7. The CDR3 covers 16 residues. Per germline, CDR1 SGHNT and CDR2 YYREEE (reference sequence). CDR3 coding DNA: TGTGCCAGCAGCTTGGGGTCCGGGACAGGGAGTGAAAAACTGTTTTTT. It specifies CASSLGSGTGSEKLFF.

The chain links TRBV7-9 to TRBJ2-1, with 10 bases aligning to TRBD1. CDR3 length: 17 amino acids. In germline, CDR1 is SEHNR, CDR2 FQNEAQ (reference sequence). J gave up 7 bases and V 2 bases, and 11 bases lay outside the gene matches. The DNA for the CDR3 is TGTGCCAGCAGCTTATCGCGACGACAGGGGGCCCAGAATGAGCAGTTCTTC. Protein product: CASSLSRRQGAQNEQFF.

The CDR3 bases are TGTGCCAGCAGCTTATTTCTCGGGTCCGGGGAGCTGTTTTTT. Translation: CASSLFLGSGELFF. This chain uses TRBV5-8 with TRBJ2-2; D uncertain. The ends were cut back, 2 bases at V and 6 bases at J, with 11 bases in the middle. Germline loops: CDR1 SGHTS, CDR2 YDEGEE. The CDR3 is 14 amino acids. The full variable domain, its missing parts supplied by reference TRBV5-8 and TRBJ2-2, is EAGVTQSPTHLIKTRGQQATLRCSPISGHTSVYWYQQALGLGLQFLLWYDEGEERNRGNFPPRFSGRQFPNYSSELNVNALELEDSALYLCASSLFLGSGELFFGEGSRLTVL.

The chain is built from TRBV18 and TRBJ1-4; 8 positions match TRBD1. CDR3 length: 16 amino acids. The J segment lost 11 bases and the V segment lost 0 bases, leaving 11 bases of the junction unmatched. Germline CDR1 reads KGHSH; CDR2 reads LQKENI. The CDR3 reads CASSPPGGTGSKKLFF. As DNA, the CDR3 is TGTGCCAGCTCACCACCAGGGGGGACAGGCAGTAAGAAACTGTTTTTT. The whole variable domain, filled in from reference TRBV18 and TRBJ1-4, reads NAGVMQNPRHLVRRRGQEARLRCSPMKGHSHVYWYRQLPEEGLKFMVYLQKENIIDESGMPKERFSAEFPKEGPSILRIQQVVRGDSAAYFCASSPPGGTGSKKLFFGSGTQLSVL.